This TCR beta chain was documented in a study of blood T cell repertoires in COVID-19. In the study's own analysis: Reference gene primer amplification gave estimated nucleated cell counts. Some clones are missing from TCRdb's copy, which holds only in-frame ones; the method was immunoSEQ multiplex PCR. Clone size and V and J calls were adopted from that table, with D and trimming inferred from the DNA. The table has 88,000 or so clones, roughly 77% seen once. This clone was observed a handful of times. Specimen: peripheral blood. This TCR was recovered from a human donor in a cohort sampled during active COVID-19.

This CDR3 is CASSLGRPGTGMDTEAFF. In DNA, the CDR3 is TGCGCCAGCAGCTTGGGGCGTCCCGGGACAGGGATGGACACTGAAGCTTTCTTT. The gene calls are TRBV5-1 and TRBJ1-1, with TRBD1 matching 9 bases. The V segment lost 0 bases and the J segment 3 bases; nucleotides outside the gene matches: 12. Per the germline V gene, CDR1 is SGHRS and CDR2 is YFSETQ. The CDR3 runs 18 residues.